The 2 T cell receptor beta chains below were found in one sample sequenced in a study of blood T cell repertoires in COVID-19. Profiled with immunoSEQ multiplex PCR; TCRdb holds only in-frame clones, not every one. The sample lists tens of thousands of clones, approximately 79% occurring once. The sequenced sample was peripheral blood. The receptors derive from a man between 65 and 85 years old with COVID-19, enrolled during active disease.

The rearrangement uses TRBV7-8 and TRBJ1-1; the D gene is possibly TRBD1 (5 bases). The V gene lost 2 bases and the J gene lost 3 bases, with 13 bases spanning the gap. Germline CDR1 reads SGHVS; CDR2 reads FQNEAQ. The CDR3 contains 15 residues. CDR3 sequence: CASSLLLGRDTEAFF. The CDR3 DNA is TGTGCCAGCAGCTTACTCCTCGGCAGGGACACTGAAGCTTTCTTT.

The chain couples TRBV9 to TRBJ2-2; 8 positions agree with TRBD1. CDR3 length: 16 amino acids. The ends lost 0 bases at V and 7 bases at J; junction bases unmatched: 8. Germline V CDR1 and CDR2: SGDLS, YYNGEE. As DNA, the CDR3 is TGTGCCAGCAGCGTAGGGGCAGGGGGCGTGAGCGGGGAGCTGTTTTTT. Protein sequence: CASSVGAGGVSGELFF.